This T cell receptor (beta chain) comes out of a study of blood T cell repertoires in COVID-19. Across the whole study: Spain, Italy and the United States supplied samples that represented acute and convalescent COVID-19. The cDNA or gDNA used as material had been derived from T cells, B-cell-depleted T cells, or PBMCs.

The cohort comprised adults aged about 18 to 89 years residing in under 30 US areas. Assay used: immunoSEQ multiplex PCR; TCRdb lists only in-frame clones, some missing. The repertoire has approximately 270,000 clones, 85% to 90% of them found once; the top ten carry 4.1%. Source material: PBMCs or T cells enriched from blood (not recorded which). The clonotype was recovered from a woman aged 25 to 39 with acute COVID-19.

The CDR3, as DNA: TGTGCCAGCAGTTTCTCGCCGGAGGGTTACGAGCAGTACTTC. It translates to CASSFSPEGYEQYF. The chain has TRBV6-5 and TRBJ2-7; D might be TRBD2 (6 bases). The CDR3 has 14 amino acids. Germline CDR1 and CDR2: MNHEY and SVGAGI. The V gene lost 4 bases and the J gene lost 4 bases, with 14 bases spanning the gap.